The clone carrying this TCR beta chain was detected a few times. The data are from a study of blood T cell repertoires in COVID-19. At the level of the study: Acute and convalescent COVID-19 samples came from the United States, Italy and Spain. The analysed material was cDNA or gDNA that came from T cells, B-cell-depleted T cells, or PBMCs.

The CDR3 sequence is 15 residues long. Germline CDR1 is LNHDA and CDR2 is SQIVND (reference sequence). Trimming shortened V by 5 bases and J by 7 bases, and 20 bases separated the two germline ends. Libraries were prepared by immunoSEQ multiplex PCR; TCRdb keeps only in-frame clonotypes and omits some of them. The sample records 100,000 to 150,000 clones, over 55% being singletons. Specimen: peripheral blood. The receptor comes from a woman between 65 and 79 years old with acute or convalescent COVID-19. This chain joins TRBV19 and TRBJ1-2; perhaps TRBD1 as D (5 bases). Written as DNA, the CDR3 is TGTGCCAGTAGTCAAGCCGGGACTGAAGCCAGTGGCTACACCTTC. Protein sequence: CASSQAGTEASGYTF.